This T cell receptor (beta chain) appears in the sequencing data of a study of blood T cell repertoires in COVID-19. As for the study in general: Acute and convalescent COVID-19 samples came from the United States, Italy and Spain. PBMCs, B-cell-depleted T cells, or T cells provided the cDNA or gDNA that made up the material.

Trimming cost V 5 bases and J 6 bases, with 17 bases left between them. The germline V gene has CDR1 SGHRS and CDR2 YFSETQ. The CDR3 runs 15 residues. Followed over time, Seattle patients had been enrolled while infection was active. The method was immunoSEQ multiplex PCR; TCRdb's version includes in-frame clones alone and lacks a portion of them. The profile shows under 450,000 clones, about 91% of them singletons. This TCR derives from a woman between 45 and 65 years old with COVID-19, enrolled during active disease. This chain connects TRBV5-1 to TRBJ2-2; possibly TRBD2 for D (5 bases). The sample consisted of peripheral blood. CDR3 in amino acids: CASRFDGVGPGELFF. CDR3 nucleotide sequence: TGCGCCAGCAGGTTCGACGGGGTAGGTCCCGGGGAGCTGTTTTTT.